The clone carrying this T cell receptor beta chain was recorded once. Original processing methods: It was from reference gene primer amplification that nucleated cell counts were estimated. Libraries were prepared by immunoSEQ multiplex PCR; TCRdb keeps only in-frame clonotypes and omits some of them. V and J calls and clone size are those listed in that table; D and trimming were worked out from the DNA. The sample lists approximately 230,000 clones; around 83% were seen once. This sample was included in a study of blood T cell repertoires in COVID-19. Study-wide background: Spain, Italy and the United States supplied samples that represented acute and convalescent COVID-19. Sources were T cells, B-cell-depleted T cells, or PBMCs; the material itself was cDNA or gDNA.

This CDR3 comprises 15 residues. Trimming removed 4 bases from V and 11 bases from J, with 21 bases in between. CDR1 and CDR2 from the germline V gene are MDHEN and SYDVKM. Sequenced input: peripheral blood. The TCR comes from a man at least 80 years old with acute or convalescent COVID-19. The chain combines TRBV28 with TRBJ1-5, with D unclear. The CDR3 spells CASSSPGLTSRAQHF. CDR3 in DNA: TGTGCCAGCAGTTCTCCAGGACTGACATCACGCGCCCAGCATTTT.